Listed below are T cell receptor beta chains from one sample, sequenced in a study. In TCRdb, the 5' RACE reads were re-called with MiXCR into one record per CDR3 protein. Of about 6,700 distinct CDR3 sequences listed, roughly half are singletons. Material for sequencing was naive CD4+ T cells sorted from a lymph node. These receptors all stem from a female donor with breast cancer. Each CDR3 is given with its conserved first and last residue. Each record gives: CDR3 DNA, CDR3 protein, CDR3 length, clone size, J gene, D gene, V gene. The D gene is left open where the match is weak. Clone size, where shown, is once, few, many, or a class for clones that have expanded.

cdr3_nt: TGTGCCAGCAGGATTGCGGACACTGAAGCTTTCTTT
cdr3_aa: CASRIADTEAFF
cdr3_length: 12
clone_size: .
j_call: TRBJ1-1
d_call: .
v_call: TRBV12-3/TRBV12-4

cdr3_nt: TGTGCCAGTATGGAGCTCCCAGGCAGGCCCGGCGGGGAGCTGTTTTTT
cdr3_aa: CASMELPGRPGGELFF
cdr3_length: 16
clone_size: .
j_call: TRBJ2-2
d_call: .
v_call: TRBV10-3

cdr3_nt: TGTGCCAGCAGCCGCTTCGTGGCCACTGAAGCTTTCTTT
cdr3_aa: CASSRFVATEAFF
cdr3_length: 13
clone_size: .
j_call: TRBJ1-1
d_call: .
v_call: TRBV7-6

cdr3_nt: TGTGCCAGCAGTGAACAGACAGGCAATCAGCCCCAGCATTTT
cdr3_aa: CASSEQTGNQPQHF
cdr3_length: 14
clone_size: .
j_call: TRBJ1-5
d_call: .
v_call: TRBV6-1

cdr3_nt: TGTGCCAGCTTTCATAGGACTAGCGGGAAGTCAGGGGAGCAGTTCTTC
cdr3_aa: CASFHRTSGKSGEQFF
cdr3_length: 16
clone_size: .
j_call: TRBJ2-1
d_call: TRBD2
v_call: TRBV7-3

cdr3_nt: TGTGCCAGCAGCCAAGAGTTGACGGGTCCCCACTACGAGCAGTACTTC
cdr3_aa: CASSQELTGPHYEQYF
cdr3_length: 16
clone_size: few
j_call: TRBJ2-7
d_call: .
v_call: TRBV14

cdr3_nt: TGTGCCAGCAGCAGCGGGACTAGCGGGGGCGATACGCAGTATTTT
cdr3_aa: CASSSGTSGGDTQYF
cdr3_length: 15
clone_size: few
j_call: TRBJ2-3
d_call: TRBD2
v_call: TRBV12-3/TRBV12-4

cdr3_nt: TGTGCCAGCAGCTTGAACCCGACAGGGAGAAACATTCAGTACTTC
cdr3_aa: CASSLNPTGRNIQYF
cdr3_length: 15
clone_size: few
j_call: TRBJ2-4
d_call: TRBD1
v_call: TRBV5-4

cdr3_nt: TGTGCCAGCAGCCCAGGACTTGCGGGAGGTATGGAGCAGTTCTTC
cdr3_aa: CASSPGLAGGMEQFF
cdr3_length: 15
clone_size: .
j_call: TRBJ2-1
d_call: TRBD2
v_call: TRBV7-2

cdr3_nt: TGTGCCAGCAGTTACGGGGGCTCACCCCTCCACTTT
cdr3_aa: CASSYGGSPLHF
cdr3_length: 12
clone_size: .
j_call: TRBJ1-6
d_call: .
v_call: TRBV6-5

cdr3_nt: TGTGCCACCAGTGACTACGACACAAACTATGGCTACACCTTC
cdr3_aa: CATSDYDTNYGYTF
cdr3_length: 14
clone_size: once
j_call: TRBJ1-2
d_call: .
v_call: TRBV24-1

cdr3_nt: TGCGCCAGCAGCTACGGACAGGTAGAGACCCAGTACTTC
cdr3_aa: CASSYGQVETQYF
cdr3_length: 13
clone_size: .
j_call: TRBJ2-5
d_call: TRBD1
v_call: TRBV5-1

cdr3_nt: TGCAGTGCTAGTAACGGACAGGCCGGGAGCAATCAGCCCCAGCATTTT
cdr3_aa: CSASNGQAGSNQPQHF
cdr3_length: 16
clone_size: .
j_call: TRBJ1-5
d_call: TRBD1
v_call: TRBV20-1

cdr3_nt: TGTGCCAGCAGTCAGATGGCGGGTTCCTACAATGAGCAGTTCTTC
cdr3_aa: CASSQMAGSYNEQFF
cdr3_length: 15
clone_size: .
j_call: TRBJ2-1
d_call: .
v_call: TRBV12-3/TRBV12-4

cdr3_nt: TGCAGTGCTCAACTTCAGGGGGGCGCCGACAATGAGCAGTTCTTC
cdr3_aa: CSAQLQGGADNEQFF
cdr3_length: 15
clone_size: medium-sized
j_call: TRBJ2-1
d_call: .
v_call: TRBV20-1

cdr3_nt: TGTGCCAGCAGCCCCCAGGGGCGGGAGAAAGAGACCCAGTACTTC
cdr3_aa: CASSPQGREKETQYF
cdr3_length: 15
clone_size: .
j_call: TRBJ2-5
d_call: .
v_call: TRBV4-2

cdr3_nt: TGCAGCGTTGAATTAGGGGCCGGGGGCGTGAATACGCAGTATTTT
cdr3_aa: CSVELGAGGVNTQYF
cdr3_length: 15
clone_size: few
j_call: TRBJ2-3
d_call: .
v_call: TRBV29-1

cdr3_nt: TGCAGCGTTGAAGCCCCGGGGACAGGGCACTATGGCTACACCTTC
cdr3_aa: CSVEAPGTGHYGYTF
cdr3_length: 15
clone_size: few
j_call: TRBJ1-2
d_call: TRBD1
v_call: TRBV29-1

cdr3_nt: TGCAGTGCTTCCGTTAACAGCCAAGAGACCCAGTACTTC
cdr3_aa: CSASVNSQETQYF
cdr3_length: 13
clone_size: .
j_call: TRBJ2-5
d_call: .
v_call: TRBV20-1

cdr3_nt: TGCGCCAGCAGCCAGCGGCTAGCGGGTGATGGAGATACGCAGTATTTT
cdr3_aa: CASSQRLAGDGDTQYF
cdr3_length: 16
clone_size: .
j_call: TRBJ2-3
d_call: TRBD2
v_call: TRBV4-1

cdr3_nt: TGTGCCAGCAGTTTAGACTACCGGACCTCTGGGGCCAACGTCCTGACTTTC
cdr3_aa: CASSLDYRTSGANVLTF
cdr3_length: 17
clone_size: large
j_call: TRBJ2-6
d_call: .
v_call: TRBV12-3/TRBV12-4

cdr3_nt: TGTGCCAGCAGCCCCAGGGGGCGGGATGAGCAGTTCTTC
cdr3_aa: CASSPRGRDEQFF
cdr3_length: 13
clone_size: .
j_call: TRBJ2-1
d_call: TRBD1
v_call: TRBV14

cdr3_nt: TGCAGCGTTGAAGACACAACTAGCGGGGGGACCACAGATACGCAGTATTTT
cdr3_aa: CSVEDTTSGGTTDTQYF
cdr3_length: 17
clone_size: few
j_call: TRBJ2-3
d_call: TRBD2
v_call: TRBV29-1

cdr3_nt: TGTGCCAGCAGTTACCCAGGACAGGGGAACACTGAAGCTTTCTTT
cdr3_aa: CASSYPGQGNTEAFF
cdr3_length: 15
clone_size: .
j_call: TRBJ1-1
d_call: TRBD1
v_call: TRBV12-3/TRBV12-4

cdr3_nt: TGCAGTGCTAGGGCGGCGGGAGGTCGATACAATGAGCAGTTCTTC
cdr3_aa: CSARAAGGRYNEQFF
cdr3_length: 15
clone_size: .
j_call: TRBJ2-1
d_call: TRBD2
v_call: TRBV20-1

cdr3_nt: TGTGCCAGCAGGAACCCCGGGACAGGGGGCCGCGGGGAGCAGTTCTTC
cdr3_aa: CASRNPGTGGRGEQFF
cdr3_length: 16
clone_size: .
j_call: TRBJ2-1
d_call: TRBD1
v_call: TRBV6-6

cdr3_nt: TGTGCCAGCAGCCCCCAGGGGGGGACTAGCGGCAATGAGCAGTTCTTC
cdr3_aa: CASSPQGGTSGNEQFF
cdr3_length: 16
clone_size: .
j_call: TRBJ2-1
d_call: TRBD2
v_call: TRBV12-3/TRBV12-4

cdr3_nt: TGTGCCAGCAGTTCCAACCGCGGGTACCGTGGCTACACCTTC
cdr3_aa: CASSSNRGYRGYTF
cdr3_length: 14
clone_size: few
j_call: TRBJ1-2
d_call: .
v_call: TRBV12-3/TRBV12-4

cdr3_nt: TGTGCCAGCAGCCAGTTAAGGAACACTGAAGCTTTCTTT
cdr3_aa: CASSQLRNTEAFF
cdr3_length: 13
clone_size: .
j_call: TRBJ1-1
d_call: .
v_call: TRBV3-1

cdr3_nt: TGCGCCAGCAGCTTGGTTAGCGGGAGGGCCTACGAGCAGTACTTC
cdr3_aa: CASSLVSGRAYEQYF
cdr3_length: 15
clone_size: .
j_call: TRBJ2-7
d_call: TRBD2
v_call: TRBV5-1

cdr3_nt: TGTGCCAGCAGCCAAAGGACAGGCTATGGCTACACCTTC
cdr3_aa: CASSQRTGYGYTF
cdr3_length: 13
clone_size: .
j_call: TRBJ1-2
d_call: TRBD1
v_call: TRBV5-5

cdr3_nt: TGCAGTGCTAGGTGGACTGAAGCTTTCTTT
cdr3_aa: CSARWTEAFF
cdr3_length: 10
clone_size: .
j_call: TRBJ1-1
d_call: .
v_call: TRBV20-1

cdr3_nt: TGTGCCAGCAAATTAGGACTAGCGGGGGATACGCAGTATTTT
cdr3_aa: CASKLGLAGDTQYF
cdr3_length: 14
clone_size: few
j_call: TRBJ2-3
d_call: TRBD2
v_call: TRBV12-3/TRBV12-4

cdr3_nt: TGTGCCAGCACAGGCGAGGGAACTAACTATGGCTACACCTTC
cdr3_aa: CASTGEGTNYGYTF
cdr3_length: 14
clone_size: .
j_call: TRBJ1-2
d_call: .
v_call: TRBV2

cdr3_nt: TGCAGCGTTGCCTTCCAGGGGGCGCAAGTCGAGCAGTACTTC
cdr3_aa: CSVAFQGAQVEQYF
cdr3_length: 14
clone_size: .
j_call: TRBJ2-7
d_call: TRBD1
v_call: TRBV29-1

cdr3_nt: TGCAGCGTTGGAATTGAGGTCTACAATGAGCAGTTCTTC
cdr3_aa: CSVGIEVYNEQFF
cdr3_length: 13
clone_size: .
j_call: TRBJ2-1
d_call: .
v_call: TRBV29-1

cdr3_nt: TGTGCCAGCAGTGTGCAGTACAATGAGCAGTTCTTC
cdr3_aa: CASSVQYNEQFF
cdr3_length: 12
clone_size: .
j_call: TRBJ2-1
d_call: .
v_call: TRBV12-3/TRBV12-4

cdr3_nt: TGTGCCAGCAGCTTAGCGCGGGAGCGGATTGAGCAGTTCTTC
cdr3_aa: CASSLARERIEQFF
cdr3_length: 14
clone_size: few
j_call: TRBJ2-1
d_call: TRBD2
v_call: TRBV7-8

cdr3_nt: TGCAGCACAGATCGGACTAGTGGGAATGAGCAGTTCTTC
cdr3_aa: CSTDRTSGNEQFF
cdr3_length: 13
clone_size: .
j_call: TRBJ2-1
d_call: TRBD2
v_call: TRBV20-1